This passage covers 23 T cell receptor beta chains from one sample sequenced in a study of CD8 T cells in Susac syndrome. Reverse transcription of about 0.45 to 1 ug RNA used random hexamers. Each CDR3 protein is one row after TCRdb ran MiXCR on the immunoSEQ multiplex PCR reads. The sample consists of roughly 200,000 distinct CDR3 sequences, 95% of them appearing once. Sequences were obtained from CD4+ T cells from PBMCs. Receptor source: a human donor with multiple sclerosis.

The V call is TRBV3-1, the J call TRBJ2-7, with 7 positions matching TRBD2. The germline V gene encodes CDR1 LGHDT and CDR2 YNNKEL (reference sequence). After removal of 4 bases from V and 5 bases from J, the junction contained 2 bases not matched to a gene. The CDR3 consists of 12 residues. The DNA of the CDR3 is TGTGCCAGCAGCCGAGGGACTAACGAGCAGTACTTC. Its translation: CASSRGTNEQYF.

This chain joins TRBV14 and TRBJ1-4; D is uncertain. The CDR3 loop spans 16 amino acids. Trimming removed 2 bases at V and 0 bases at J, with 10 bases between. Germline V gives CDR1 SGHDN, CDR2 FVKESK. The CDR3 loop is CASSQRTEPTNEKLFF. The CDR3 nucleotides read TGTGCCAGCAGCCAAAGGACCGAACCAACTAATGAAAAACTGTTTTTT.

This clonotype was counted only a few times. V gene TRBV5-4 combines with J gene TRBJ2-3; 8 nucleotides line up with TRBD1. Germline CDR1 SGHNT, CDR2 YYREEE (reference sequence). This CDR3 is built from 14 residues. V gave up 4 bases and J gave up 4 bases; unmatched junction bases: 5. CDR3 sequence: CASSPGQGADTQYF. The DNA of the CDR3 is TGTGCCAGCAGCCCCGGACAGGGCGCAGATACGCAGTATTTT.

The chain joins TRBV9 to TRBJ2-7; TRBD1 aligns across 10 bases. Germline loops: CDR1 SGDLS, CDR2 YYNGEE. The CDR3 is made up of 12 amino acids. J lost 6 bases, V lost 4 bases, and 1 base had no gene match. The CDR3 bases are TGTGCCAGCAGCTGGACAGGGGGCGAGCAGTACTTC. It specifies CASSWTGGEQYF.

The J gene is TRBJ1-2, the V gene TRBV6-5; possible D gene TRBD1, 6 bases. The CDR3 covers 15 residues. V was shortened by 0 bases and J by 10 bases, with 18 bases between the two germline ends. Germline assignment: CDR1 MNHEY and CDR2 SVGAGI. The CDR3 spells CASSYSPREQGDYTF. CDR3 DNA sequence: TGTGCCAGCAGTTACTCGCCCCGGGAACAGGGAGACTACACCTTC.

V and J are TRBV19 and TRBJ1-2, with 7 bases aligning to TRBD1. Per germline, CDR1 LNHDA and CDR2 SQIVND (reference sequence). The CDR3 totals 14 residues. Unmatched junction bases numbered 13, after V lost 7 bases and J lost 8 bases. The CDR3 reads CASMNPGQMEGYTF. The CDR3 DNA sequence: TGTGCCAGTATGAACCCGGGACAGATGGAGGGCTACACCTTC.

The chain carries TRBV15 and TRBJ2-3; D could derive from TRBD1 or TRBD2 (5 bases each). The germline V gene encodes CDR1 LNHNV and CDR2 YYDKDF (reference sequence). V shed 6 bases and J shed 0 bases, with 10 bases lying between them. CDR3 length equals 14 residues. As DNA, the CDR3 is TGTGCCACCAGGAGGGGCCTAAGCACAGATACGCAGTATTTT. Protein product: CATRRGLSTDTQYF.

The V call is TRBV6-5, the J call TRBJ1-2, with TRBD1 identical over 8 bases. This CDR3 contains 12 residues. V gave up 5 bases and J gave up 7 bases; unmatched junction bases: 3. Germline-derived CDR1 and CDR2 are MNHEY and SVGAGI. CDR3 sequence reads: CASSTGTGGYTF. For the CDR3, the DNA is TGTGCCAGCAGTACAGGGACAGGTGGCTACACCTTC.

The V gene is TRBV13, the J gene TRBJ1-6; possible D gene TRBD1, 6 bases. Germline V gene data show CDR1 as PRHDT and CDR2 as FYEKMQ (reference sequence). The V gene lost 5 bases and the J gene lost 10 bases, with 24 bases spanning the gap. The CDR3 has 17 residues. Here the CDR3 reads CASSLGGSMGYRSPLHF. For the CDR3, the DNA is TGTGCCAGCAGCCTTGGGGGCAGCATGGGGTACCGGTCACCCCTCCACTTT.

The chain couples TRBV3-1 to TRBJ2-1; 8 bases agree with TRBD2. Per the germline V gene, CDR1 is LGHDT and CDR2 is YNNKEL (reference sequence). This CDR3 has 15 residues. Germline trimming cut 8 bases from V and 4 bases from J; bases unmatched to any gene: 10. CDR3 amino acids: CASSPGGAGYNEQFF. The CDR3 DNA follows: TGTGCCAGCTCGCCGGGGGGGGCTGGATACAATGAGCAGTTCTTC.

Concerning this clonotype: The junction departs from germline at one end; a sequencing error may be responsible. This chain links TRBV10-3 with TRBJ2-7; 9 nucleotides agree with TRBD1. This CDR3 region has 15 residues. CDR1 ENHRY and CDR2 SYGVKD come from the germline V gene. The CDR3 loop reads CATSLAPGQGEEQYF. CDR3 bases: TGTGCCACCAGTCTAGCTCCGGGACAGGGTGAGGAGCAGTACTTC.

The chain carries TRBV29-1 and TRBJ2-1, with TRBD1 matching over 7 bases. The CDR3 loop spans 14 amino acids. V shed 3 bases and J 1 base; nucleotides not matched to a gene: 3. CDR1 SQVTM and CDR2 ANQGSEA come from the germline V gene. In DNA, the CDR3 is TGCAGCGTTGACGGGGACAGATCCTACAATGAGCAGTTCTTC. Translated, it gives CSVDGDRSYNEQFF.

As DNA, the CDR3 is TGCAGTGCAGCACCGGGACAGGGGAGACAGTACGTC. Residues: CSAAPGQGRQYV. The chain is built from TRBV20-1 and TRBJ2-7, with TRBD1 matching over 10 bases. CDR1 DFQATT and CDR2 SNEGSKA come from the germline V gene (reference sequence). V was pared by 6 bases and J by 10 bases, with 9 bases of the junction left unmatched. The CDR3 spans 12 residues.

This chain uses TRBV7-9 with TRBJ2-5, with 7 bases that match TRBD2. This CDR3 is 14 amino acids long. Per germline, CDR1 SEHNR and CDR2 FQNEAQ (reference sequence). With V trimmed by 5 bases and J by 2 bases, 5 bases remained unmatched. CDR3 loop: CASSNGGTQETQYF. In DNA, the CDR3 is TGTGCCAGCAGCAACGGGGGGACGCAAGAGACCCAGTACTTC. Variable domain in full (rest from reference TRBV7-9 and TRBJ2-5): DTGVSQNPRHKITKRGQNVTFRCDPISEHNRLYWYRQTLGQGPEFLTYFQNEAQLEKSRLLSDRFSAERPKGSFSTLEIQRTEQGDSAMYLCASSNGGTQETQYFGPGTRLLVL.

V usage is TRBV20-1 and J usage is TRBJ2-4, with no clear D. This CDR3 spans 14 amino acids. Germline assignment: CDR1 DFQATT and CDR2 SNEGSKA (reference sequence). Trimming removed 3 bases at V and 0 bases at J, with 9 bases between. The CDR3 sequence is CSARGDLAKNIQYF. The DNA for the CDR3 is TGCAGTGCTAGGGGCGATCTAGCCAAAAACATTCAGTACTTC.

This clonotype appeared a single time. The chain combines TRBV27 with TRBJ1-5, with a weak D call TRBD1 (5 bases). The CDR3 totals 16 residues. Per the germline V gene, CDR1 is MNHEY and CDR2 is SMNVEV (reference sequence). V lost 4 bases and J lost 0, with 13 bases in between. The CDR3 sequence is CASSSRGGDSNQPQHF. CDR3 DNA: TGTGCCAGCAGTTCAAGGGGAGGGGATAGCAATCAGCCCCAGCATTTT.

V is TRBV2 and J is TRBJ1-2; D perhaps matches TRBD1 (6 bases). The CDR3 is 15 amino acids. Trimming took 5 bases from V and 6 from J, leaving 19 bases between them. Germline CDR1 SNHLY, CDR2 FYNNEI. The CDR3 bases are TGTGCCAGCAGTCGATACCGGGACACTTTACATGGCTACACCTTC. Translating it yields CASSRYRDTLHGYTF.

This chain connects TRBV9 to TRBJ2-1; the match to TRBD1 covers 8 bases. CDR1 and CDR2 (germline): SGDLS, YYNGEE. The V and J ends lost 3 bases and 0 bases, in that order; junction bases with no gene match: 17. The CDR3 runs to 20 residues. As DNA, the CDR3 is TGTGCCAGCAGCGCAGGGGACAGGTTTGGGGCAAAGGGCTCCTACAATGAGCAGTTCTTC. This sequence encodes CASSAGDRFGAKGSYNEQFF.

The rearrangement links TRBV5-1 to TRBJ2-7, with 10 bases that match TRBD2. The V segment lost 4 bases and the J segment 3 bases; nucleotides outside the gene matches: 7. This CDR3 comprises 15 residues. The germline V gene encodes CDR1 SGHRS and CDR2 YFSETQ. CDR3 nucleotides: TGCGCCAGCAGCCCCACGACTAGCGGGCTCTACGAGCAGTACTTC. Encoded protein: CASSPTTSGLYEQYF. The variable domain in full, with the rest retrieved from reference TRBV5-1 and TRBJ2-7, is KAGVTQTPRYLIKTRGQQVTLSCSPISGHRSVSWYQQTPGQGLQFLFEYFSETQRNKGNFPGRFSGRQFSNSRSEMNVSTLELGDSALYLCASSPTTSGLYEQYFGPGTRLTVT.

The chain recombines TRBV18 with TRBJ2-7; TRBD2 agrees at 14 bases. Germline CDR1 KGHSH, CDR2 LQKENI. This CDR3 is built from 16 residues. V gave up 2 bases and J gave up 6 bases; unmatched junction bases: 6. CDR3 DNA sequence: TGTGCCAGCTCACCAGGACTAGCGGGGGGATTTGGCGAGCAGTACGTC. Protein product: CASSPGLAGGFGEQYV.

This clonotype was recorded only once. The chain combines TRBV9 with TRBJ2-3; 9 bases agree with TRBD1. Germline lookup yields CDR1 SGDLS and CDR2 YYNGEE. The CDR3 loop spans 17 amino acids. V was clipped by 4 bases and J by 2 bases; unmatched bases: 11. The CDR3 reads CASSPMSGQGYTDTQYF. The CDR3 DNA is TGTGCCAGCAGCCCTATGTCGGGACAGGGATACACAGATACGCAGTATTTT.

The V gene is TRBV25-1, the J gene TRBJ1-2; tentative D call: TRBD1 (5 bases). Germline V gene lookup returns CDR1 MGHDK and CDR2 SYGVNS. The V end was cut by 3 bases, the J end by 4 bases, with 9 bases between. The CDR3 consists of 13 residues. Here the CDR3 reads CASSDRVLYGYTF. CDR3 sequence (DNA): TGTGCCAGCAGTGACAGGGTTCTCTATGGCTACACCTTC.

The chain uses TRBV12-3 or TRBV12-4 and TRBJ2-7, with 8 positions matching TRBD2. The CDR3 runs 15 residues. J lost 1 base, V lost 3 bases, and 5 bases had no gene match. The CDR3 nucleotides read TGTGCCAGCAGTTTGAGCGGGGGCCAATCCTACGAGCAGTACGTC. It is translated as CASSLSGGQSYEQYV.